Sequencing of this T cell receptor (beta chain) was carried out in a study of beta chain features in type 1 diabetes. Study-level information: Patients shared similar age, gender and cell yields with healthy donors.

Every single donor gave one heparinised blood draw, and these averaged about 120 mL. A note on this clone: Its antigen is not identified.

General observations from the study: Shorter templates may be favored by PCR, equally so in patients and controls.

All of the isolated RNA was reverse transcribed, so expressed TCRB transcripts were sequenced. It was found that naive, central memory and regulatory T cell samples averaged about 3.57 million reads. Assay: immunoSEQ multiplex PCR; the TCRdb copy retains only in-frame clones and omits some. The sample yields 850,000 to 900,000 clones, roughly 15% seen once. V was clipped by 1 base and J by 3 bases, with 10 bases between them. This CDR3 spans 15 amino acids. Germline V gives CDR1 LGHNA, CDR2 YSLEER. This chain uses TRBV4-3 with TRBJ2-1; D gene unclear. This TCR was sampled from a woman in her late teens or twenties in good health. Sample: naive CD4+ T cells from blood. CDR3 bases: TGCGCCAGCAGCCAAGGGACCGTTAGCTACAATGAGCAGTTCTTC. This codes for CASSQGTVSYNEQFF.